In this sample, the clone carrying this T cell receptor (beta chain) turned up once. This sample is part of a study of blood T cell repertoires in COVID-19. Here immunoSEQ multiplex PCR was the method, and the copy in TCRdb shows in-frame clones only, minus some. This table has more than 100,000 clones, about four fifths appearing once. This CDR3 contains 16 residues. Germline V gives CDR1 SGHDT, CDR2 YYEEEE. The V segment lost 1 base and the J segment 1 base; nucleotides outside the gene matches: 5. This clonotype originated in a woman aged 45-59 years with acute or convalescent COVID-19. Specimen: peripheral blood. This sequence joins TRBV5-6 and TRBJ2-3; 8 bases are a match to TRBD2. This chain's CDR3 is CASSLRAGARTDTQYF. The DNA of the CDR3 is TGTGCCAGCAGCTTGAGAGCGGGGGCCCGCACAGATACGCAGTATTTT. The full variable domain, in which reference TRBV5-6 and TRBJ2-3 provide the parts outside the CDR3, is DAGVTQSPTHLIKTRGQQVTLRCSPKSGHDTVSWYQQALGQGPQFIFQYYEEEERQRGNFPDRFSGHQFPNYSSELNVNALLLGDSALYLCASSLRAGARTDTQYFGPGTRLTVL.